Listed below are T cell receptor beta chains from one sample, sequenced in a study of early T cells in non-severe SARS-CoV-2 infection. TCRdb itself ran the 5' RACE reads through MiXCR, one entry per CDR3 protein. The sample consists of 85,000 to 90,000 distinct CDR3 sequences, roughly 14% of them appearing once. Material for sequencing was whole blood. These receptors were obtained from an adult who was a healthcare worker with PCR-confirmed SARS-CoV-2 infection or an uninfected control (not recorded which). The CDR3 runs from the conserved cysteine through the conserved F or W. The D gene is left open where the match is weak. A row's size may be missing; if present it is once, few, many or a size class.

j_call clone_size d_call v_call cdr3_length cdr3_nt cdr3_aa
TRBJ1-5 few NA TRBV15 12 TGTGCCACCAGCAGGGGTGACTGGGCCCAGCATTTT CATSRGDWAQHF
TRBJ2-2 many NA TRBV11-2 13 TGTGCCAGCAGCCCGGACCTCCCCGGGGAGCTGTTTTTT CASSPDLPGELFF
TRBJ1-1 NA NA TRBV6-5 14 TGTGCCAGCAGTTACTCCGATATGAGGGCTGAAGCTTTCTTT CASSYSDMRAEAFF
TRBJ1-5 NA TRBD1 TRBV10-2 14 TGCGCCAGCAGTGACAGGGGGCAGGATCAGCCCCAGCATTTT CASSDRGQDQPQHF
TRBJ2-1 NA TRBD2 TRBV10-2 11 TGCGCCAGCAGTGCTAGCGGCCAGCAGTTCTTC CASSASGQQFF
TRBJ1-5 NA TRBD1 TRBV3-1 16 TGTGCCAGCAGCCAACGACAGGGAGGGGGCAATCAGCCCCAGCATTTT CASSQRQGGGNQPQHF
TRBJ2-3 few TRBD1 TRBV12-5 15 TGTGCTAGTGGTTCCGGGACAGGGCGAACAGATACGCAGTATTTT CASGSGTGRTDTQYF
TRBJ2-3 NA NA TRBV20-1 13 TGCAGTGCTAGGGGGCAGTTAGCAGATACGCAGTATTTT CSARGQLADTQYF
TRBJ2-5 NA NA TRBV3-1 14 TGTGCCAGCAGCCAAGTATCTGAAGGAGAGACCCAGTACTTC CASSQVSEGETQYF
TRBJ1-3 few TRBD1 TRBV11-2 15 TGTGCCAGCAGCTTAGGGGACAGTCGTGGAAACACCATATATTTT CASSLGDSRGNTIYF
TRBJ1-1 many TRBD1 TRBV5-1 14 TGCGCCAGCAGCCGAGGGGACAGCCTCACTGAAGCTTTCTTT CASSRGDSLTEAFF
TRBJ1-5 many NA TRBV19 12 TGTGCCAGTAGTATTTTAGATCAGCCCCAGCATTTT CASSILDQPQHF
TRBJ1-4 NA NA TRBV20-1 12 TGCAGTGGCCAGGGCGGGGATGAAAAACTGTTTTTT CSGQGGDEKLFF
TRBJ2-1 many TRBD2 TRBV10-3 15 TGTGCCATCAGTGTTGACGGGGGGGCATACAATGAGCAGTTCTTC CAISVDGGAYNEQFF
TRBJ2-1 NA NA TRBV2 11 TGTGCCAGCAGTCTAAGTGGTGAGCAGTTCTTC CASSLSGEQFF
TRBJ1-5 few NA TRBV3-1 13 TGTGCCAGCAGACGAGGACCGGGAGAGCCCCAGCATTTT CASRRGPGEPQHF
TRBJ2-1 NA NA TRBV6-1 15 TGTGCCAGCAGTGAAGGGGTCTACTCCTACAATGAGAAGTTCTTC CASSEGVYSYNEKFF
TRBJ2-2 few NA TRBV12-3/TRBV12-4 12 TGTGCCAGCAGCTGGGCCCCGGGGGAGCTGTTTTTT CASSWAPGELFF
TRBJ1-6 few NA TRBV18 13 TGTGCCAGCTCCGGACGGGATAATTCACCCCTCCACTTT CASSGRDNSPLHF
TRBJ2-1 NA TRBD1 TRBV3-1 13 TGTGCCAGCAGCCGGACAGGGAATAATGAGCAGTTCTTC CASSRTGNNEQFF
TRBJ1-2 few NA TRBV27 13 TGTGCCAGCACCCAGGGAAAGGGCTATGGCTACACCTTC CASTQGKGYGYTF
TRBJ2-4 few NA TRBV5-1 14 TGCGCCAGCAGCTTGGATTGGGTCCGGAACATTCAGTACTTC CASSLDWVRNIQYF
TRBJ2-2 many TRBD1 TRBV19 16 TGTGCCAGTAGTATAACAGGGGACAGAGGCACCGGGGAGCTGTTTTTT CASSITGDRGTGELFF
TRBJ1-1 few TRBD1 TRBV6-5 20 TGTGCCAGCAGTCACACCTTAGGTGGGACAGGGTTTGTTGGAAGCACTGAAGCTTTCTTT CASSHTLGGTGFVGSTEAFF
TRBJ1-5 NA NA TRBV7-8 16 TGTGCCAGCAGCTTAGCTCCAGGGAGGATCAATCAGCCCCAGCATTTT CASSLAPGRINQPQHF
TRBJ2-3 NA TRBD2 TRBV6-1 16 TGTGCCAGCAGTCCGAGAGGGACTAGCGGCACAGATACGCAGTATTTT CASSPRGTSGTDTQYF
TRBJ2-1 NA NA TRBV9 17 TGTGCCAGCAGCACCTACCGGGACACCAGGGCCTACAATGAGCAGTTCTTC CASSTYRDTRAYNEQFF
TRBJ1-6 NA NA TRBV5-1 14 TGCGCCAGCAGCCCTGGACGGGGCGGTTCACCCCTCCACTTT CASSPGRGGSPLHF
TRBJ2-4 many NA TRBV7-3 11 TGTGCCAGCAGCTTAGTACTATCCGCCGACTTC CASSLVLSADF
TRBJ1-5 NA NA TRBV7-2 14 TGTGCCAGCAGCCCGGTGCAGGGAGGCCAGCCCCAGCATTTT CASSPVQGGQPQHF
TRBJ2-2 NA TRBD2 TRBV4-2 14 TGTGCCAGCAGACAGGGACTAGCGGGGGGGGAGCTGTTTTTT CASRQGLAGGELFF
TRBJ1-3 NA TRBD1 TRBV7-2 15 TGTGCCAGCAGCTTAAACAGGGGGCAAGGAAACACCATATATTTT CASSLNRGQGNTIYF
TRBJ1-2 NA NA TRBV7-2 14 TGTGCCAGCAGCCCACCCCCCGCAAGTGGCGGCTACACCTTC CASSPPPASGGYTF
TRBJ1-6 many NA TRBV6-6 16 TGTGCCAGCAGACAGACCAGGAGCTCCTATAATTCACCCCTCCACTTT CASRQTRSSYNSPLHF
TRBJ2-3 NA NA TRBV7-2 13 TGTGCCAGCAGCTTATGGAGGACAGATACGCAGTATTTT CASSLWRTDTQYF
TRBJ1-4 NA TRBD1 TRBV6-5 16 TGTGCCAGCAGGCCGGGACAGCTAACAACTAATGAAAAACTGTTTTTT CASRPGQLTTNEKLFF
TRBJ1-1 NA NA TRBV4-2 15 TGTGCCAGCAGCCAGGAGCTCACCCCGATCACTGAAGCTTTCTTT CASSQELTPITEAFF
TRBJ1-6 NA NA TRBV5-1 13 TGCGCCAGCAGCTCCGGACAGACCTCACCCCTCCACTTT CASSSGQTSPLHF
TRBJ1-1 few NA TRBV12-3/TRBV12-4 12 TGTGCCAGCAGCTCCGTGAACACTGAAGCTTTCTTT CASSSVNTEAFF
TRBJ2-1 few TRBD2 TRBV24-1 16 TGTGCCACCAGTGATCCAGCGGGGGGGCGTTTGAATGAGCAGTTCTTC CATSDPAGGRLNEQFF
TRBJ1-2 few NA TRBV5-1 13 TGCGCCAGCAGCTTGGATCACTTGGCCTCCCGCACCTTC CASSLDHLASRTF
TRBJ1-1 few NA TRBV7-3 14 TGTGCCAGCAGCCCAGGGGCCCGTAGCACTGAAGCTTTCTTT CASSPGARSTEAFF
TRBJ2-5 few NA TRBV11-2 11 TGTGCCAGCAGCTTAGTAGAGACCCAGTACTTC CASSLVETQYF
TRBJ2-3 NA NA TRBV3-1 15 TGTGCCAGCAGCCCAGAGCGGAGGACCACAGATACGCAGTATTTT CASSPERRTTDTQYF
TRBJ2-5 NA TRBD2 TRBV11-2 14 TGTGCCAGCAGACCGGGACTAGCGGGGGTTACCCAGTACTTC CASRPGLAGVTQYF
TRBJ2-3 NA NA TRBV3-1 12 TGTGCCAGCAGCCAAATTTCAGATACGCAGTATTTT CASSQISDTQYF
TRBJ2-1 few NA TRBV12-3/TRBV12-4 12 TGTGCCAGCACCAAACAGGGAAATGAGCAGTTCTTC CASTKQGNEQFF